The rows below give T cell receptor beta chains drawn from one sample of a study of blood T cell repertoires in COVID-19. TCRdb's table, derived via immunoSEQ multiplex PCR, lists solely in-frame clones and lacks some. The repertoire includes some 300,000 clones, approximately 89% of them detected once, and around 9% sits in the top ten. Sequencing was done on a sample of PBMCs or T cells enriched from blood (not recorded which). All receptors come from a woman in her twenties or thirties who had recovered from COVID-19. CDR3s include the opening cysteine and the closing phenylalanine or tryptophan. A D gene is named only where the DNA matches it firmly. Clone size is given for some rows only: seen once, a few or many times, or a class if the clone is expanded.

d_call: -; clone_size: once; j_call: TRBJ2-5; v_call: TRBV7-2; cdr3_aa: CASRDPGLRGKETQYF; cdr3_nt: TGTGCCAGCAGAGACCCGGGACTGCGGGGAAAAGAGACCCAGTACTTC
d_call: -; clone_size: -; j_call: TRBJ2-1; v_call: TRBV28; cdr3_aa: CASSLFLGDGLCDEQFF; cdr3_nt: TGTGCCAGCAGTTTATTTCTTGGTGATGGCCTTTGTGATGAGCAGTTCTTC
d_call: -; clone_size: -; j_call: TRBJ2-7; v_call: TRBV5-1; cdr3_aa: CASSLLSGVSYEQYF; cdr3_nt: TGCGCCAGCAGCCTTTTGTCAGGGGTCTCGTACGAGCAGTACTTC
d_call: -; clone_size: -; j_call: TRBJ1-5; v_call: TRBV28; cdr3_aa: CASMSVGTLLFSVHF; cdr3_nt: TGTGCCAGCATGTCCGTTGGGACATTACTGTTTTCGGTTCATTTT
d_call: TRBD2; clone_size: -; j_call: TRBJ2-3; v_call: TRBV30; cdr3_aa: CAWSVLAGDGTDTQYF; cdr3_nt: TGTGCCTGGAGTGTACTAGCGGGAGACGGCACAGATACGCAGTATTTT
d_call: -; clone_size: -; j_call: TRBJ2-3; v_call: TRBV9; cdr3_aa: CASSATLAGRTDTQYF; cdr3_nt: TGTGCCAGCAGCGCCACCCTAGCTGGGCGCACAGATACGCAGTATTTT
d_call: -; clone_size: -; j_call: TRBJ1-1; v_call: TRBV27; cdr3_aa: CASSLSTRTEAFF; cdr3_nt: TGTGCCAGCAGTTTATCCACTAGGACTGAAGCTTTCTTT
d_call: -; clone_size: -; j_call: TRBJ1-1; v_call: TRBV7-9; cdr3_aa: CASSLAQADITEAFF; cdr3_nt: TGTGCCAGCAGCTTAGCGCAGGCAGATATCACTGAAGCTTTCTTT
d_call: -; clone_size: -; j_call: TRBJ1-2; v_call: TRBV6-5; cdr3_aa: CASSPPPGPGYGYTF; cdr3_nt: TGTGCCAGCAGCCCCCCCCCAGGGCCTGGCTATGGCTACACCTTC
d_call: -; clone_size: -; j_call: TRBJ2-1; v_call: TRBV4-3; cdr3_aa: CASSQGPPGAGAYNEQFF; cdr3_nt: TGCGCCAGCAGCCAAGGCCCACCGGGGGCGGGAGCCTACAATGAGCAGTTCTTC
d_call: -; clone_size: -; j_call: TRBJ1-1; v_call: TRBV29-1; cdr3_aa: CSVAAGTGYTEAFF; cdr3_nt: TGCAGCGTCGCCGCGGGCACAGGGTATACTGAAGCTTTCTTT
d_call: -; clone_size: -; j_call: TRBJ1-1; v_call: TRBV27; cdr3_aa: CASSLSTVTEAFF; cdr3_nt: TGTGCCAGCAGTTTATCGACTGTCACTGAAGCTTTCTTT
d_call: -; clone_size: -; j_call: TRBJ1-1; v_call: TRBV27; cdr3_aa: CASSPSADTEAFF; cdr3_nt: TGTGCCAGCAGCCCCTCGGCGGACACTGAAGCTTTCTTT
d_call: TRBD1; clone_size: once; j_call: TRBJ2-7; v_call: TRBV6-5; cdr3_aa: CASSRPGQGAHEQYF; cdr3_nt: TGTGCCAGCAGTCGTCCCGGACAGGGGGCCCACGAGCAGTACTTC
d_call: TRBD2; clone_size: -; j_call: TRBJ2-2; v_call: TRBV7-3; cdr3_aa: CASSPKTIQREGRTGELFF; cdr3_nt: TGTGCCAGCAGCCCGAAGACTATCCAGCGGGAGGGCCGAACCGGGGAGCTGTTTTTT
d_call: -; clone_size: -; j_call: TRBJ2-7; v_call: TRBV7-3; cdr3_aa: CASSSGTGSSYEQYF; cdr3_nt: TGTGCCAGCAGCTCCGGGACCGGGAGCTCCTACGAGCAGTACTTC
d_call: -; clone_size: once; j_call: TRBJ1-1; v_call: TRBV6-5; cdr3_aa: CASTLQANTEAFF; cdr3_nt: TGTGCCAGCACCCTGCAGGCAAACACTGAAGCTTTCTTT
d_call: TRBD2; clone_size: -; j_call: TRBJ2-7; v_call: TRBV7-2; cdr3_aa: CASSRNQLADYYEQYF; cdr3_nt: TGTGCCAGCAGCCGGAATCAACTAGCGGACTACTACGAGCAGTACTTC
d_call: TRBD1; clone_size: -; j_call: TRBJ1-2; v_call: TRBV10-3; cdr3_aa: CAIRTTGDDYGYTF; cdr3_nt: TGTGCCATCAGGACCACAGGGGATGACTATGGCTACACCTTC
d_call: -; clone_size: -; j_call: TRBJ1-5; v_call: TRBV10-3; cdr3_aa: CAISEGGQPQHF; cdr3_nt: TGTGCCATCAGTGAGGGAGGTCAGCCCCAGCATTTT
d_call: TRBD1; clone_size: -; j_call: TRBJ1-2; v_call: TRBV10-3; cdr3_aa: CAIRGQAAEKYYGYTF; cdr3_nt: TGTGCCATCAGAGGACAGGCAGCCGAAAAATACTATGGCTACACCTTC
d_call: TRBD2; clone_size: -; j_call: TRBJ2-3; v_call: TRBV18; cdr3_aa: CASSPLLAEGTDTQYF; cdr3_nt: TGTGCCAGCTCACCCCTCCTAGCGGAGGGCACAGATACGCAGTATTTT
d_call: TRBD2; clone_size: once; j_call: TRBJ2-7; v_call: TRBV2; cdr3_aa: CASSEYSPSRSSGQNYEQYF; cdr3_nt: TGTGCCAGCAGTGAATATTCCCCGTCACGATCTAGCGGGCAAAACTACGAGCAGTACTTC
d_call: -; clone_size: -; j_call: TRBJ1-5; v_call: TRBV6-6; cdr3_aa: CASTEGRDQPQHF; cdr3_nt: TGTGCCAGCACCGAGGGAAGGGATCAGCCCCAGCATTTT
d_call: -; clone_size: -; j_call: TRBJ1-3; v_call: TRBV18; cdr3_aa: CASSTLEGVSGNTIYF; cdr3_nt: TGTGCCAGCTCCACCCTAGAGGGGGTCTCTGGAAACACCATATATTTT
d_call: -; clone_size: -; j_call: TRBJ2-1; v_call: TRBV7-3; cdr3_aa: CASSLGLANEQFF; cdr3_nt: TGTGCCAGCAGCTTAGGTCTAGCCAATGAGCAGTTCTTC
d_call: -; clone_size: -; j_call: TRBJ1-2; v_call: TRBV28; cdr3_aa: CASRPALQFVYGYTF; cdr3_nt: TGTGCCAGCAGGCCGGCTCTACAGTTCGTCTATGGCTACACCTTC
d_call: TRBD1; clone_size: once; j_call: TRBJ1-4; v_call: TRBV5-1; cdr3_aa: CASSRRTGGASNEKLFF; cdr3_nt: TGCGCCAGCAGCCGCCGGACAGGGGGAGCGTCGAATGAAAAACTGTTTTTT
d_call: TRBD2; clone_size: -; j_call: TRBJ2-2; v_call: TRBV6-4; cdr3_aa: CASSDGREAGELFF; cdr3_nt: TGTGCCAGCAGTGACGGGCGGGAGGCCGGGGAGCTGTTTTTT
d_call: TRBD1; clone_size: -; j_call: TRBJ1-2; v_call: TRBV5-4; cdr3_aa: CASSTGAGGYTF; cdr3_nt: TGTGCCAGCAGTACAGGGGCTGGCGGCTACACCTTC